What follows describes a single TCR beta chain. It has no known antigen specificity. Per-base quality was not reported, and no clone a single base away is much larger than it. Germline trimming amounts to 4 bases on V and 1 base on J, with 5 as the count of junction bases outside the gene matches. CDR1 and CDR2, per the germline V gene, are SGDLS and YYNGEE. The CDR3 has 16 amino acids, counting the end cysteine and phenylalanine. Of all the DNA, just the CDR3 is kept, 48 bases in frame from base 1. Using the deep immunoSEQ assay, multiplex PCR amplified TCR CDR3 regions from genomic DNA. For each cell subset, the extracted genomic DNA was distributed evenly across all wells of several immunoSEQ 96-well plates, and each plate served as one replicate. For sorted subsets, each replicate PCR was loaded with 200 ng genomic DNA, equivalent to some 27,000 T cell genomes. The purified libraries were quantified using a Qubit 3.0 fluorometer, sized with a Bioanalyzer 2100, and then quantified again using the KAPA Library Quantification kit. A separate single-read 150-cycle Illumina NextSeq 550 flow cell was used to sequence each immunoSEQ 96-well plate. The study's own analysis went as follows. Because only junctional sequences without quality scores were contained in the immunoSEQ output, filtering matching that applied to full-length reads could not be performed. Sequences were annotated with PyIR, a Python wrapper for IgBLAST v1.9, and V/J genes and CDR3 were assigned using IMGT germline references. Reads with weak V/J assignments (E-value above 1e-6), missing CDR3, stop codons, out-of-frame junctions, or ambiguous translated residues were removed. V3J clonotypes were defined by identical inferred V gene, J gene, and CDR3 amino acid sequence. Percentage overlap between repertoires was calculated by dividing the number of shared unique clonotypes by the size of the smaller repertoire. Richness of each repertoire was evaluated using RTK rarefaction, the Chao1 estimator, and Recon v2.1 estimates of unobserved clonotypes. Generation probabilities for all TCRbeta clonotypes obtained by the gDNA method from a few donors were computed using OLGA. This is the immuneACCESS table as TCRdb keeps it, with only in-frame sequences that have V and J called. A part of the clones is gone; compared with another copy, unresolved V genes explain less than half, and the rest is unexplained. V and J calls and clone size are as listed in that table; D and trimming were resolved from the DNA. This sample is represented by approximately 2,300,000 clones; just under 95% of them were singletons. Clones ranked in the top ten supply 0.3% to 0.45% of the sample.

Donors were healthy HIV-negative adults with no recently reported acute infections or vaccinations. Only Caucasian adults living in Nashville, Tennessee, USA were represented among the donors. CD4+ T cells were enriched through magnetic negative selection, after which naive cells were positively selected on CD45RA and the remaining negative fraction served as the memory subset. Blood was collected by leukapheresis, and PBMCs were isolated by Ficoll-Histopaque density gradient centrifugation and then cryopreserved in liquid nitrogen vapor phase. Purity and quantity of every magnetically sorted T cell population were checked by analytical flow cytometry. Genomic DNA was isolated from each sorted fraction and quantified by UV absorbance on a Nanodrop 2000c. These data originate in a study of shared clonotypes between healthy human individuals (dated by TCRdb to 2020 to 2021). At the level of the whole study: A few men and two women, aged 18 to 49 years, made up the cohort. For each donor, CD4 naive and CD4 memory were each given three plates, CD8 naive was given two plates, and CD8 memory was given one plate. The study deeply sequenced blood TCR repertoires of five healthy adults to estimate repertoire size and the extent of clonotype sharing between individuals. To increase sequencing depth and limit assay-specific biases, different laboratories used diverse techniques to prepare libraries and sequence TCR repertoires. Leukapheresis yielded between about 0.85 and 10 billion PBMCs per donor.

Here is what the overall study found, with its caveats: Even with the large sequencing depth, rarefaction of the sorted-subset datasets indicated that sequencing was incomplete. When a handful of donors were compared, the shared fraction of clonotypes was about 5% for naive CD4, around 3.5% for naive CD8, roughly 2.5% for memory CD4, and roughly 0.4% for memory CD8. Because the study included only a small number of donors, the genetic and exposure-history diversity represented was limited. Sampling was limited to blood, and TCR repertoires in tissue likely differ from TCR repertoires in blood. Clonotypes shared by all four sorted-subset donors showed higher generation probabilities than non-shared clonotypes. Pairwise subsampling led to the expectation that sequencing depth would affect the degree of clonotype sharing among donors. Larger estimated clonotype richness was generally found for naive subsets than for memory subsets.

The rearranged segments are TRBV9 and TRBJ2-5; 12 of the junction bases match TRBD2. This TCR was sampled from a man between 18 and 29 years old in good health. Some clones in this sample may be carry-over from other donors' samples. Sequenced sample: naive CD4+ T cells from PBMCs. The sample's cell subset or site label is to be understood as: CD45RA+ positively selected. In nucleotides, the sequence is TGTGCCAGCAGCCCCGGGACTAGCGGGTTCCAAGAGACCCAGTACTTC. Its translation is CASSPGTSGFQETQYF. Where the CDR3 stops, the reference TRBV9 and TRBJ2-5 genes take over; the full variable domain is DSGVTQTPKHLITATGQRVTLRCSPRSGDLSVYWYQQSLDQGLQFLIQYYNGEERAKGNILERFSAQQFPDLHSELNLSSLELGDSALYFCASSPGTSGFQETQYFGPGTRLLVL.